A selection of T cell receptor beta chains follows, all from one sample in a study of shared clonotypes between healthy human individuals. TCRdb's table, derived via immunoSEQ multiplex PCR, lists solely in-frame clones and lacks some. Of roughly 2,500,000 clones listed, 80% to 95% are singletons. The sample consisted of naive CD4+ T cells from PBMCs. These receptors were collected from a man between 18 and 35 years old in good health. Some clones in this sample may be carry-over from other donors' samples. CDR3s include the opening cysteine and the closing phenylalanine or tryptophan. A D gene is named only where the DNA matches it firmly. Part of the rows lack a size; the others show once, few, many or a class for expanded clones.

j_gene	abundance	d_gene	v_gene	CDR3aa	CDR3nt
TRBJ2-7	NA	TRBD2	TRBV7-2	CASSLGGSGRYEQYF	TGTGCCAGCAGCTTAGGCGGTAGCGGGAGGTACGAGCAGTACTTC
TRBJ2-5	NA	NA	TRBV6-5	CASSYSRGQETQYF	TGTGCCAGCAGTTACTCTAGGGGCCAAGAGACCCAGTACTTC
TRBJ2-7	NA	NA	TRBV28	CASSLASLDSPYEQYF	TGTGCCAGCAGTTTGGCCTCTTTGGACAGTCCCTACGAGCAGTACTTC
TRBJ2-1	NA	TRBD1	TRBV6-6	CASSTGQGVQFF	TGTGCCAGCAGTACGGGACAGGGGGTTCAGTTCTTC
TRBJ2-7	NA	TRBD2	TRBV10-3	CAISEMGLNEQYF	TGTGCCATCAGTGAGATGGGACTAAACGAGCAGTACTTC
TRBJ2-6	NA	TRBD1	TRBV6-1	CASSGRDSGSSGANVLTF	TGTGCCAGCAGTGGAAGGGACAGCGGAAGCTCTGGGGCCAACGTCCTGACTTTC
TRBJ2-1	NA	NA	TRBV11-2	CASSSPKGRDNEQFF	TGTGCCAGCAGCTCCCCTAAGGGGCGGGACAATGAGCAGTTCTTC
TRBJ1-5	NA	TRBD1	TRBV18	CASSLGTANQPQHF	TGTGCCAGCTCCCTCGGGACAGCTAATCAGCCCCAGCATTTT
TRBJ2-1	NA	NA	TRBV4-2	CASSQERAPYNEQFF	TGTGCCAGCAGCCAAGAGAGGGCCCCCTACAATGAGCAGTTCTTC
TRBJ2-2	NA	NA	TRBV5-1	CASSTTGTGELFF	TGCGCCAGCAGCACCACGGGCACCGGGGAGCTGTTTTTT
TRBJ2-5	NA	NA	TRBV2	CASMVEGTSETQYF	TGTGCCAGCATGGTGGAGGGAACCTCAGAGACCCAGTACTTC
TRBJ2-7	NA	TRBD2	TRBV28	CASSFPGTRGYEQYF	TGTGCCAGCAGTTTCCCGGGGACTAGAGGCTACGAGCAGTACTTC
TRBJ1-4	NA	TRBD1	TRBV19	CASSQEPGQPEKLFF	TGTGCCAGTAGCCAAGAACCGGGACAGCCAGAAAAACTGTTTTTT
TRBJ2-7	NA	TRBD2	TRBV28	CASSFSVTSGRPSYEQYF	TGTGCCAGCAGTTTTTCTGTGACTAGCGGGAGGCCCTCCTACGAGCAGTACTTC
TRBJ2-1	once	NA	TRBV4-2	CASSGRGGSYNEQFF	TGTGCCAGCAGCGGAAGGGGTGGATCCTACAATGAGCAGTTCTTC
TRBJ2-3	NA	NA	TRBV2	CASSEARLGKDTQYF	TGTGCCAGCAGTGAAGCTCGTCTGGGGAAGGATACGCAGTATTTT
TRBJ2-2	NA	TRBD1	TRBV9	CASSVEGQGDTGELFF	TGTGCCAGCAGCGTAGAGGGACAGGGGGACACCGGGGAGCTGTTTTTT
TRBJ1-1	few	NA	TRBV7-3	CASSPQVNTEAFF	TGTGCCAGCAGCCCACAGGTGAACACTGAAGCTTTCTTT
TRBJ1-1	NA	NA	TRBV4-2	CASSQEGSGFEGNTEAFF	TGTGCCAGCAGCCAAGAGGGGTCGGGGTTTGAGGGGAACACTGAAGCTTTCTTT
TRBJ2-7	NA	NA	TRBV27	CASANLGLPGNYEQYF	TGTGCCAGCGCAAACCTGGGACTCCCCGGAAACTACGAGCAGTACTTC
TRBJ2-7	NA	NA	TRBV27	CASSLRGYEQYF	TGTGCCAGCAGTCTCCGGGGCTACGAGCAGTACTTC
TRBJ1-2	NA	TRBD1	TRBV27	CASSSGQGSDGYTF	TGTGCCAGCAGTTCCGGACAGGGGTCGGATGGCTACACCTTC
TRBJ1-2	NA	TRBD1	TRBV19	CASSISVDRVIYGYTF	TGTGCCAGTAGTATCTCCGTCGACAGGGTAATCTATGGCTACACCTTC
TRBJ1-4	NA	NA	TRBV2	CASTRTTTGEKLFF	TGTGCCAGCACCCGGACGACTACAGGCGAAAAACTGTTTTTT
TRBJ1-3	few	NA	TRBV15	CATSRKRTSGNTIYF	TGTGCCACCAGCAGAAAAAGGACTTCTGGAAACACCATATATTTT
TRBJ1-2	NA	NA	TRBV6-5	CASSPQANYGYTF	TGTGCCAGCAGTCCACAGGCTAACTATGGCTACACCTTC
TRBJ2-3	NA	TRBD1	TRBV19	CASSIPQTGRTDTQYF	TGTGCCAGTAGTATCCCCCAGACAGGGCGGACAGATACGCAGTATTTT
TRBJ2-7	NA	NA	TRBV25-1	CASSEGGKYEQYF	TGTGCCAGCAGTGAAGGGGGCAAGTACGAGCAGTACTTC
TRBJ2-1	NA	NA	TRBV5-5	CASSLLFRVRDEQFF	TGTGCCAGCAGCTTGCTGTTCAGGGTCAGGGATGAGCAGTTCTTC
TRBJ2-5	NA	NA	TRBV28	CASRKGNQETQYF	TGTGCCAGCAGGAAAGGAAACCAAGAGACCCAGTACTTC
TRBJ2-7	NA	TRBD1	TRBV6-6	CASSSGTGGFEQYF	TGTGCCAGCAGTTCCGGGACAGGGGGCTTCGAGCAGTACTTC
TRBJ1-2	NA	NA	TRBV7-3	CASSYRPGYGYTF	TGTGCCAGCAGTTACCGGCCCGGCTATGGCTACACCTTC
TRBJ2-1	once	NA	TRBV21-1	CASTHRGRGGNNEQFF	TGTGCCAGCACCCACAGGGGGCGCGGAGGAAACAATGAGCAGTTCTTC
TRBJ2-3	NA	NA	TRBV7-2	CASSLFGHQSPDTQYF	TGTGCCAGCAGCTTATTTGGCCACCAGTCCCCGGATACGCAGTATTTT
TRBJ2-3	NA	NA	TRBV6-1	CASSVSTDTQYF	TGTGCCAGCAGTGTCAGCACAGATACGCAGTATTTT
TRBJ1-2	once	NA	TRBV28	CASSEGGRYGYTF	TGTGCCAGCAGTGAAGGGGGACGGTATGGCTACACCTTC
TRBJ1-4	NA	TRBD1	TRBV28	CASSNNRGDEKLFF	TGTGCCAGCAGCAACAACAGGGGAGACGAAAAACTGTTTTTT
TRBJ1-4	NA	TRBD1	TRBV7-9	CASSLVQGPEKLFF	TGTGCCAGCAGCTTGGTACAGGGGCCTGAAAAACTGTTTTTT
TRBJ1-1	NA	NA	TRBV6-5	CASSYGQLNTEAFF	TGTGCCAGCAGTTACGGCCAGCTGAACACTGAAGCTTTCTTT
TRBJ2-7	NA	TRBD2	TRBV13	CASSFRREVEYRYF	TGTGCCAGCAGCTTTAGGCGGGAGGTAGAGTATCGGTACTTC
TRBJ2-7	NA	TRBD1	TRBV29-1	CSVSGTGKSYEQYF	TGCAGCGTCTCCGGGACAGGTAAAAGCTACGAGCAGTACTTC
TRBJ2-7	NA	TRBD2	TRBV19	CASSIPGLAVEQYF	TGTGCCAGTAGTATTCCGGGACTAGCCGTCGAGCAGTACTTC
TRBJ2-5	NA	NA	TRBV11-2	CASSLVTAGVIETQYF	TGTGCCAGCAGCTTGGTAACAGCCGGGGTTATAGAGACCCAGTACTTC
TRBJ2-7	NA	NA	TRBV11-3	CASSLERWEVQYF	TGTGCCAGCAGCTTAGAAAGGTGGGAAGTGCAGTACTTC
TRBJ1-1	few	NA	TRBV6-5	CASRQVVLNTEAFF	TGTGCCAGTAGACAGGTTGTATTGAACACTGAAGCTTTCTTT
TRBJ1-1	NA	NA	TRBV2	CASATREMNTEAFF	TGTGCCAGCGCCACGCGGGAAATGAACACTGAAGCTTTCTTT
TRBJ1-6	NA	NA	TRBV28	CASSRVSPLHF	TGTGCCAGCAGTCGAGTTTCACCCCTCCACTTT
TRBJ1-2	NA	NA	TRBV28	CASSQSRGFYGYTF	TGTGCCAGCAGTCAAAGTCGGGGGTTTTATGGCTACACCTTC
TRBJ2-5	NA	TRBD1	TRBV18	CASSPMTGTSETQYF	TGTGCCAGCTCACCCATGACAGGGACCAGCGAGACCCAGTACTTC
TRBJ2-1	NA	NA	TRBV6-1	CASNKDYNEQFF	TGTGCCAGCAACAAGGACTACAATGAGCAGTTCTTC
TRBJ2-5	NA	NA	TRBV5-4	CASSGGQIPQETQYF	TGTGCCAGCAGCGGCGGACAGATTCCCCAAGAGACCCAGTACTTC
TRBJ2-2	NA	NA	TRBV9	CASSVVASWNTGELFF	TGTGCCAGCAGCGTAGTGGCTAGCTGGAACACCGGGGAGCTGTTTTTT
TRBJ2-1	NA	TRBD2	TRBV11-2	CASSPGTSGRGNEQFF	TGTGCCAGCAGCCCCGGGACTAGCGGGAGAGGCAATGAGCAGTTCTTC
TRBJ2-3	NA	NA	TRBV27	CASSPTLRGEGPSDTQYF	TGTGCCAGCAGTCCAACCCTGAGGGGGGAGGGCCCATCAGATACGCAGTATTTT
TRBJ2-1	NA	NA	TRBV7-9	CASSPRDFDEQFF	TGTGCCAGCAGTCCACGGGACTTCGATGAGCAGTTCTTC